The present T cell receptor (beta chain) was sequenced within a study of blood T cells in healthy people across ages. PBMCs were isolated at a quantity of at least 6.5 million per sample. A word on this clonotype: The antigen is unknown.

V gave up 10 bases and J gave up 13 bases; unmatched junction bases: 9. The CDR3 contains 11 residues. Germline-derived CDR1 and CDR2 are LGHNT and FRNRAP. Study conclusions and caveats: Per million T cells, the diversity of TCR beta decreased roughly linearly as age advanced. Those diversity estimates obtained from one million T cells were thought to be underestimates.

A second PCR of about 7 to 12 cycles used a sample-barcoded 5' primer and a J-beta primer mix. A single record per CDR3 protein comes from TCRdb applying MiXCR to the 5' RACE reads. The repertoire consists of about a million distinct CDR3 sequences, with under 40% occurring once and the leading ten covering over 10%. This sequence originates from a man aged 18 to 29 in good health. The sample comprised blood. The chain joins TRBV12-5 to TRBJ2-1; 8 bases match TRBD2. In DNA form, the CDR3 reads TGTGCTACCCGGGGGGGAGGTCCTCAGTTCTTC. It translates to CATRGGGPQFF. Looking up the rest from reference TRBV12-5 and TRBJ2-1 gives the full variable domain: DARVTQTPRHKVTEMGQEVTMRCQPILGHNTVFWYRQTMMQGLELLAYFRNRAPLDDSGMPKDRFSAEMPDATLATLKIQPSEPRDSAVYFCATRGGGPQFFGPGTRLTVL.